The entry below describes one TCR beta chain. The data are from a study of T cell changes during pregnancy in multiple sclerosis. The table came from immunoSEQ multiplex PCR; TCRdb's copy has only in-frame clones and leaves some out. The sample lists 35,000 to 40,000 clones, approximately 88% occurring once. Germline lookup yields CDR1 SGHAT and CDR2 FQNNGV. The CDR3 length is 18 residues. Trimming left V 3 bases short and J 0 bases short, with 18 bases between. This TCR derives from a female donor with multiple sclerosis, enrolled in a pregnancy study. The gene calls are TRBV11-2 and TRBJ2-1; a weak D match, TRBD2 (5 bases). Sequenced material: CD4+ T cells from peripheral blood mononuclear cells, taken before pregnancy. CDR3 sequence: CASSFWGAKRYSYNEQFF. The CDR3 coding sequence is TGTGCCAGCAGCTTCTGGGGTGCCAAGCGGTACTCCTACAATGAGCAGTTCTTC.